Given below is one T cell receptor beta chain in context. The sample belongs to a study of CD8 T cells in Susac syndrome. CDR3 length equals 15 residues. After extraction with the RNeasy kit, about 0.5 to 1 ug of the RNA was reverse transcribed using random hexamers. TCRdb passed the immunoSEQ multiplex PCR reads through MiXCR, listing each CDR3 protein once. Found here are approximately 180,000 distinct CDR3 sequences, 90% to 95% of them singletons; the top ten hold 0.095% to 0.1%. The TCR comes from a human donor with Susac syndrome. The chain is built from TRBV21-1 and TRBJ1-2; the D segment call TRBD1 is taken from the table without a DNA check. TRBV21-1 is termed a pseudogene. Sequenced input: CD4+ T cells from PBMCs. The CDR3 is CASSKPRGPRYGYTF. The CDR3 nucleotides read TGTGCCAGCAGCAAACCTAGGGGCCCCCGCTATGGCTACACCTTC.